The entry below describes one TCR beta chain. There is no known antigen for this receptor. No much larger clone exists at a distance of one base, and base qualities are not known. TCR CDR3 regions were amplified from genomic DNA by multiplex PCR using the deep immunoSEQ assay. Extracted genomic DNA from each cell subset was spread evenly across all wells of several immunoSEQ 96-well plates, with each plate serving as a replicate. For sorted subsets, each replicate PCR was loaded with 200 ng genomic DNA, equivalent to about 30,000 T cell genomes. Purified libraries were quantified with a Qubit 3.0 fluorometer, sized on a Bioanalyzer 2100, and re-quantified with the KAPA Library Quantification kit. A separate single-read 150-cycle Illumina NextSeq 550 flow cell was used to sequence each immunoSEQ 96-well plate. On the authors' methods: Because only junctional sequences without quality scores were contained in the immunoSEQ output, filtering matching that applied to full-length reads could not be performed. To assign V/J genes and CDR3, sequences were annotated against IMGT germline references using PyIR, a Python wrapper for IgBLAST v1.9. Reads with weak V/J assignments (E-value above 1e-6), missing CDR3, stop codons, out-of-frame junctions, or ambiguous translated residues were removed. V3J clonotypes were defined by identical inferred V gene, J gene, and CDR3 amino acid sequence. The percentage overlap between two repertoires was calculated by dividing the number of shared unique clonotypes by the size of the smaller repertoire. Three approaches were used to assess repertoire richness: RTK rarefaction, the Chao1 estimator, and Recon v2.1 estimates of unobserved clonotypes. OLGA was used to compute generation probabilities for all TCRbeta clonotypes that the gDNA method yielded from a few donors. Held by TCRdb, this immuneACCESS table contains in-frame sequences only and omits some clones. Under half of the omission traces to an unresolved V gene where checked; the cause of the rest is unknown. V and J calls and clone size are copied from that table; D and trimming were computed from the DNA. This sample is represented by some 2,100,000 clones; about 92% of them were singletons. The ten largest clones add up to 1.7% of the sample.

This sample is drawn from a study of shared clonotypes between healthy human individuals (dated by TCRdb to 2019 to 2021). Broadly, across the study: Three men and two women, aged 18 to 49 years, made up the cohort. Blood TCR repertoires of roughly 5 healthy adults were deeply sequenced to estimate repertoire size and the extent of clonotype sharing between individuals. Libraries were prepared and TCR repertoires were sequenced by different laboratories using diverse techniques, in order to increase sequencing depth and limit assay-specific biases. Leukapheresis yielded between about 0.85 and 9 billion PBMCs per donor. For each donor, CD4 naive and CD4 memory were each run on three plates, CD8 naive on two plates, and CD8 memory on one plate. Findings and caveats that apply to the study as a whole: Incomplete sequencing was indicated by rarefaction of sorted-subset datasets, despite the large sequencing depth. Around 5.4% of naive CD4, 3.5% of naive CD8, around 2.3% of memory CD4, and less than 0.45% of memory CD8 clonotypes were shared across a few donors. Only blood was sampled, and tissue TCR repertoires likely differ from those in blood. Pairwise subsampling led to the expectation that sequencing depth would affect the degree of clonotype sharing among donors. Higher generation probabilities were observed for clonotypes shared by all four sorted-subset donors than for non-shared clonotypes. Naive subsets generally had larger estimated clonotype richness than memory subsets did. Because the study included only a small number of donors, the genetic and exposure-history diversity represented was limited.

CD8 naive samples were obtained by positive selection for CCR7 among CD45RO-negative cells, yielding a CD45RA+CCR7+ population from which TemRA cells were excluded. The donors were healthy, HIV-negative adults with no recently reported acute infections or vaccinations. Every donor was a Caucasian adult living in Nashville, Tennessee, USA. Blood was collected by leukapheresis, and PBMCs were isolated by Ficoll-Histopaque density gradient centrifugation and then cryopreserved in liquid nitrogen vapor phase. Analytical flow cytometry was used to check the purity and quantity of each magnetically sorted T cell population. From each sorted fraction, genomic DNA was isolated and quantified by UV absorbance on a Nanodrop 2000c. This receptor was obtained from a man between 18 and 35 years old in good health. Some clones in this sample may be carry-over from other donors' samples. The sample taken for sequencing was naive CD8+ T cells from PBMCs. The cell subset or site label of this sample denotes: CD45RA+CCR7+.

The DNA reads as follows: TGTGCCACCAGCATGCTTGGGACCGAAGACTACGAGCAGTACTTC. It codes for CATSMLGTEDYEQYF. Recombination joined TRBV15 with TRBJ2-7; the D gene assignment is perhaps TRBD1 or TRBD2, with each matching 5 bases. The CDR3, cysteine through phenylalanine, is 15 amino acids long. This entry keeps only the CDR3 DNA: 45 bases, framed from base 1. CDR1 is given as LNHNV and CDR2 as YYDKDF, both from the germline V gene (reference sequence). Trimming takes 4 bases from V and 3 bases from J, and the germline ends sit 16 bases apart. Reference TRBV15 and TRBJ2-7 proteins supply the regions before and after the CDR3; the full variable domain is: DAMVIQNPRYQVTQFGKPVTLSCSQTLNHNVMYWYQQKSSQAPKLLFHYYDKDFNNEADTPDNFQSRRPNTSFCFLDIRSPGLGDTAMYLCATSMLGTEDYEQYFGPGTRLTVT.